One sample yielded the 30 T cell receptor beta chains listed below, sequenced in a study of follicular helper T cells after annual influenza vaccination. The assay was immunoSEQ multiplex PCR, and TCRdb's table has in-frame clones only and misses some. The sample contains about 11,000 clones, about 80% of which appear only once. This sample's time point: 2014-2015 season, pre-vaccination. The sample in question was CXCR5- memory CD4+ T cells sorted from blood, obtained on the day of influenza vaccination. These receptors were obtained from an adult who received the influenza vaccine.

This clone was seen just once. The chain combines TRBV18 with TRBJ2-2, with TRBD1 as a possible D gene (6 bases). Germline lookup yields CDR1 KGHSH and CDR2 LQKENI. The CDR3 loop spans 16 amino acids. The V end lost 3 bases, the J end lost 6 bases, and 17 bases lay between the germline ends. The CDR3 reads CASSPSDQGSAGELFF. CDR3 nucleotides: TGTGCCAGCTCACCTTCTGATCAGGGGAGCGCCGGGGAGCTGTTTTTT.

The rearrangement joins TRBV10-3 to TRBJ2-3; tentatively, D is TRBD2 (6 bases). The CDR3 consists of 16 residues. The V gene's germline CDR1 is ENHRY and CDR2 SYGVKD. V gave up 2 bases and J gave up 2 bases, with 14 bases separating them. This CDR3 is CAISEPDSGNTDTQYF. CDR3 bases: TGTGCCATCAGTGAGCCCGATAGCGGAAACACAGATACGCAGTATTTT.

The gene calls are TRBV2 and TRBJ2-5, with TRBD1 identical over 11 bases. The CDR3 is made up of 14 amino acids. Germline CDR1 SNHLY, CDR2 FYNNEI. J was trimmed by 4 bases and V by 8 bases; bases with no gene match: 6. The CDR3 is CASGRDRGSETQYF. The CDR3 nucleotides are TGTGCCAGCGGACGGGACAGGGGGTCAGAGACCCAGTACTTC.

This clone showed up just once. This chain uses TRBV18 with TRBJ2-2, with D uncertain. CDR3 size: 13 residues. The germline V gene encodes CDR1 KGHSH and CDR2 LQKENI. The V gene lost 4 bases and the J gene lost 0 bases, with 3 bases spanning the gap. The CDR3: CASSLANTGELFF. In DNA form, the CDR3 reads TGTGCCAGCTCACTCGCGAACACCGGGGAGCTGTTTTTT. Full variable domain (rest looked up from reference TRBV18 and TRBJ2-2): NAGVMQNPRHLVRRRGQEARLRCSPMKGHSHVYWYRQLPEEGLKFMVYLQKENIIDESGMPKERFSAEFPKEGPSILRIQQVVRGDSAAYFCASSLANTGELFFGEGSRLTVL.

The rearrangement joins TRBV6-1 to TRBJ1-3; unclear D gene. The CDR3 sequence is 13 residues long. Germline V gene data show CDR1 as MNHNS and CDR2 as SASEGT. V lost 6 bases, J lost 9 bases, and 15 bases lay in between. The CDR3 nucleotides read TGTGCCAGCAGCGAGGTTAGGGAGACCACCATATATTTT. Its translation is CASSEVRETTIYF.

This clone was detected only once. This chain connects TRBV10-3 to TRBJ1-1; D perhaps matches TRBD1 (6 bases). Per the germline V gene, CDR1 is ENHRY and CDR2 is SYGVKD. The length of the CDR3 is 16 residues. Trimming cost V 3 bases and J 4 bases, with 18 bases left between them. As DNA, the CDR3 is TGTGCCATCAGTGAATGGGGGGGGCAAGCGGGCACTGAAGCTTTCTTT. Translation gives CAISEWGGQAGTEAFF.

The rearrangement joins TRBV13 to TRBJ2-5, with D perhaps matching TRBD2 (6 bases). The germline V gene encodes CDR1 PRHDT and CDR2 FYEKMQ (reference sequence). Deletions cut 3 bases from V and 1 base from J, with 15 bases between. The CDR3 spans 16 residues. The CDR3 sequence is CASSFRRRAPQETQYF. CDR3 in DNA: TGTGCCAGCAGCTTTCGCAGGAGGGCCCCCCAAGAGACCCAGTACTTC. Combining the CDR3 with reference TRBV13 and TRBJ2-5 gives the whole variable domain AAGVIQSPRHLIKEKRETATLKCYPIPRHDTVYWYQQGPGQDPQFLISFYEKMQSDKGSIPDRFSAQQFSDYHSELNMSSLELGDSALYFCASSFRRRAPQETQYFGPGTRLLVL.

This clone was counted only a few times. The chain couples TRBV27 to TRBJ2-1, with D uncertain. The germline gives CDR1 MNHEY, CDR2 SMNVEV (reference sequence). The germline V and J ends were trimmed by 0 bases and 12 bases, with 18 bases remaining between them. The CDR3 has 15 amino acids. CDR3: CASSLSTVTMKVQFF. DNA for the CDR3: TGTGCCAGCAGTTTATCTACAGTTACAATGAAGGTGCAGTTCTTC.

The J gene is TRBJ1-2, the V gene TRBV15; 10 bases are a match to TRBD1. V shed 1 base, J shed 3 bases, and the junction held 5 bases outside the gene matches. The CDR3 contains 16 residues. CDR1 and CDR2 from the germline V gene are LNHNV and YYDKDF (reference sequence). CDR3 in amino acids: CATSRGGTGDHYGYTF. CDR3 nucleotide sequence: TGTGCCACCAGCAGAGGCGGGACAGGGGATCACTATGGCTACACCTTC.

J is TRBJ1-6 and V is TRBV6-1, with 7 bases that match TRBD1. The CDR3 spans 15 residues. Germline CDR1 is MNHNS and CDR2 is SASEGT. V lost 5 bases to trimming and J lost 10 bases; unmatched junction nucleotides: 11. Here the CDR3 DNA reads TGTGCCAGCAGTTCCCGGACAGGAATGGGATCACCCCTCCACTTT. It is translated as CASSSRTGMGSPLHF.

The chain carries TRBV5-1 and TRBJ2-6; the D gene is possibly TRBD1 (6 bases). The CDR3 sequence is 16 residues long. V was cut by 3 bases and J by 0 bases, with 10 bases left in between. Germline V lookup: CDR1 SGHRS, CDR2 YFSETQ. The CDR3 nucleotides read TGCGCCAGCAGCTCCGGACAGACCTCTGGGGCCAACGTCCTGACTTTC. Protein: CASSSGQTSGANVLTF.

CDR3 bases: TGTGCCAGCAGTAAACGGGGGGACTTGCCCAAAAACATTCAGTACTTC. Protein sequence: CASSKRGDLPKNIQYF. The V call is TRBV28, the J call TRBJ2-4, with 7 bases fitting TRBD2. CDR3 length: 16 amino acids. Trimming took 5 bases from V and 2 from J; bases not matched to a gene: 9. Germline CDR1 reads MDHEN; CDR2 reads SYDVKM.

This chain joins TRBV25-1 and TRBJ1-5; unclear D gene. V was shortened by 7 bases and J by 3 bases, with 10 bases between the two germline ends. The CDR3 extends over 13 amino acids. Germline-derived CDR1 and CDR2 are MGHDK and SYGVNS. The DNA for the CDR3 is TGTGCCAGCAAGGGTTACGACAATCAGCCCCAGCATTTT. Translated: CASKGYDNQPQHF.

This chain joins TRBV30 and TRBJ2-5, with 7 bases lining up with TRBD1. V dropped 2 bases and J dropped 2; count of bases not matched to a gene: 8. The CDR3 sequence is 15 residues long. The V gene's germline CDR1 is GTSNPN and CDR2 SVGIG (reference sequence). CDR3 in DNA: TGTGCCTGGAGTACCGAGGCAGGGGGTCAAGAGACCCAGTACTTC. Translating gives CAWSTEAGGQETQYF.

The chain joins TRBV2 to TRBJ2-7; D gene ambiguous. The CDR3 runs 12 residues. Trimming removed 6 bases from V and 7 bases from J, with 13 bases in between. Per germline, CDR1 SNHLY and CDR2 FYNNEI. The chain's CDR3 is CASSWTVLEQYF. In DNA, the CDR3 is TGTGCCAGCAGCTGGACCGTCTTGGAGCAGTACTTC. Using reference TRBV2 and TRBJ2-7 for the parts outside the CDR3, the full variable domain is EPEVTQTPSHQVTQMGQEVILRCVPISNHLYFYWYRQILGQKVEFLVSFYNNEISEKSEIFDDQFSVERPDGSNFTLKIRSTKLEDSAMYFCASSWTVLEQYFGPGTRLTVT.

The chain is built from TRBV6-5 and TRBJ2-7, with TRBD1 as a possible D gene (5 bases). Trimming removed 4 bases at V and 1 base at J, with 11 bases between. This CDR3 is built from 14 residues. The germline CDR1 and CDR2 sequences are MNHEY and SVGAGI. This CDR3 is CASSSDQGSYEQYF. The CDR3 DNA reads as TGTGCCAGCAGTTCGGACCAGGGATCCTACGAGCAGTACTTC.

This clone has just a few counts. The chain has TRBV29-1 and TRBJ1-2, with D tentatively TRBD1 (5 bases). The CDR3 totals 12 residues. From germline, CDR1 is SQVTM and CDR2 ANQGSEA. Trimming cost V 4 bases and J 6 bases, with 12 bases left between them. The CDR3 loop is CSVGGEAHGYTF. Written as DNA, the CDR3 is TGCAGCGTTGGAGGGGAGGCTCATGGCTACACCTTC.

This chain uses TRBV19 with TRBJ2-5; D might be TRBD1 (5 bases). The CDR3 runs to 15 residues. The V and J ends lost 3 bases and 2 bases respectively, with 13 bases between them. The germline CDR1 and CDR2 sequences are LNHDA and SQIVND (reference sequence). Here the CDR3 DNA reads TGTGCCAGTAGTATGTTAGGGGCAGGGCAAGAGACCCAGTACTTC. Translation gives CASSMLGAGQETQYF.

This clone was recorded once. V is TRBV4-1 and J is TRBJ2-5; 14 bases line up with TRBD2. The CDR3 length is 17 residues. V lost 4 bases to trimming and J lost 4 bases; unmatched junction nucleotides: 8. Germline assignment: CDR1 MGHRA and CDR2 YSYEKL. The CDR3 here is CASSRRLAGGPSETQYF. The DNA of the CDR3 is TGCGCCAGCAGCCGAAGACTAGCGGGAGGGCCCTCAGAGACCCAGTACTTC.

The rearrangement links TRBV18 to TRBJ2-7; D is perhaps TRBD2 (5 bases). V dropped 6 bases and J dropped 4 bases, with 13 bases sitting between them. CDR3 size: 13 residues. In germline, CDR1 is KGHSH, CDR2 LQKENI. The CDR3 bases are TGTGCCAGCTCGCCCGGGGTTCGGTACGAGCAGTACTTC. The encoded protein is CASSPGVRYEQYF.

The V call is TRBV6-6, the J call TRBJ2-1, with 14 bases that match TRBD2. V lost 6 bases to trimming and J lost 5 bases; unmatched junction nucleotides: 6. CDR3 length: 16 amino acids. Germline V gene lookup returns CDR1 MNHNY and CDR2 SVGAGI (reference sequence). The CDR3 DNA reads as TGTGCCAGCAGCGGACTAGCGGGGGGACACGACAATGAGCAGTTCTTC. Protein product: CASSGLAGGHDNEQFF.

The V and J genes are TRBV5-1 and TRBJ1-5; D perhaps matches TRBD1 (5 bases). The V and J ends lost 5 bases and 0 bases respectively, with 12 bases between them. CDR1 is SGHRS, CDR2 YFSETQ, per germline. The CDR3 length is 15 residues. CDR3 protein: CASSPTGTSNQPQHF. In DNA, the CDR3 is TGCGCCAGCAGTCCCACCGGGACTAGCAATCAGCCCCAGCATTTT.

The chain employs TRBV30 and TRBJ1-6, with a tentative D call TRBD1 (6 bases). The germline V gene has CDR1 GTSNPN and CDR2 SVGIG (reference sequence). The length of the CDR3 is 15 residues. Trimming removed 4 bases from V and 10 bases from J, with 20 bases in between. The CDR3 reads CAWKIPGQGYSPLHF. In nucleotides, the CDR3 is TGTGCCTGGAAGATCCCCGGGCAGGGGTACTCACCCCTCCACTTT.

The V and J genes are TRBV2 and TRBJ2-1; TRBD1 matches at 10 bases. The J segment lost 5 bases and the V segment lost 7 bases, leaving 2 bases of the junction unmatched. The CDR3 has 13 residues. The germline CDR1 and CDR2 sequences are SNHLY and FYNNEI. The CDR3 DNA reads TGTGCCAGCAAGGGGACAGGGGACAATGAGCAGTTCTTC. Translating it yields CASKGTGDNEQFF. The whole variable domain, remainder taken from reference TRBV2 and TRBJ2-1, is EPEVTQTPSHQVTQMGQEVILRCVPISNHLYFYWYRQILGQKVEFLVSFYNNEISEKSEIFDDQFSVERPDGSNFTLKIRSTKLEDSAMYFCASKGTGDNEQFFGPGTRLTVL.

The CDR3: CASSEGGRRRRETQYF. CDR3 coding DNA: TGTGCCAGCAGCGAGGGGGGGAGGCGGCGGAGGGAGACCCAGTACTTC. This chain uses TRBV4-2 with TRBJ2-5; D is perhaps TRBD2 (7 bases). Trimming took 5 bases from V and 5 from J, leaving 21 bases between them. This CDR3 is 16 amino acids long. The V gene's germline CDR1 is LGHNA and CDR2 YNFKEQ.

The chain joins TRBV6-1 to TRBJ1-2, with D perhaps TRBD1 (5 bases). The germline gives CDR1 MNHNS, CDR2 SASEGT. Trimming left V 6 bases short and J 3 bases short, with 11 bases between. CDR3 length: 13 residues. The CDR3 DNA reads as TGTGCCAGCAGACCCGGGACGGACTATGGCTACACCTTC. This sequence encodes CASRPGTDYGYTF.

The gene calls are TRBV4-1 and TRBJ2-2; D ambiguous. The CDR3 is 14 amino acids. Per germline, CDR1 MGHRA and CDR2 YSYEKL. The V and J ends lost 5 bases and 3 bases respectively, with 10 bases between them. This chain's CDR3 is CASSFPTDTGELFF. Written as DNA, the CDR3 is TGCGCCAGCAGCTTCCCGACGGACACCGGGGAGCTGTTTTTT.

Written as DNA, the CDR3 is TGCGCCAGCAGCTCCTCCGGGGGCACAGATACGCAGTATTTT. Translation: CASSSSGGTDTQYF. The gene calls are TRBV5-1 and TRBJ2-3, with a tentative D call TRBD2 (5 bases). The CDR3 has 14 residues. V lost 3 bases and J lost 1, with 9 bases in between. Germline V CDR1 and CDR2: SGHRS, YFSETQ.

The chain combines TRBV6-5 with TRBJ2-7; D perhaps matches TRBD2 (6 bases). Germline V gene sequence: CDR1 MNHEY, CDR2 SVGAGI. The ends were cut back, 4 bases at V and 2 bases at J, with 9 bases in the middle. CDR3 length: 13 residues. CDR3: CASSSRGAYEQYF. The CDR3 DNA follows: TGTGCCAGCAGTTCCCGCGGGGCCTACGAGCAGTACTTC.

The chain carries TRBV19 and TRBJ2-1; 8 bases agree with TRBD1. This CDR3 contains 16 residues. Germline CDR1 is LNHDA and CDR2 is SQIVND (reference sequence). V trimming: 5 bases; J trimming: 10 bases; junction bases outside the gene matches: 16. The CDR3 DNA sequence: TGTGCCAGTAGTCGGACAGGGCCCTCGGGGATGAACGAGCAGTTCTTC. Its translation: CASSRTGPSGMNEQFF.